A selection of T cell receptor beta chains follows, all from one sample in a study of blood T cell repertoires in COVID-19. TCRdb's table, derived via immunoSEQ multiplex PCR, lists solely in-frame clones and lacks some. The sample holds 25,000 to 35,000 clones, about nine tenths seen once. Specimen: peripheral blood. Receptors were obtained from a human donor with active COVID-19. The donor label of this sample is uncertain. Both conserved end residues are part of each CDR3. A D gene is named only where the DNA matches it firmly. Not all rows give a size; the values are once, few, many and, for expanded clones, a class.

v_call	clone_size	j_call	d_call	cdr3_nt	cdr3_aa
TRBV30	-	TRBJ1-1	-	TGTGCCTGGAGTAGAGGTAGGGGCTTGAACACTGAAGCTTTCTTT	CAWSRGRGLNTEAFF
TRBV28	-	TRBJ2-7	-	TGTGCCAGCAGGTCTCAGGGATACGAGCAGTACTTC	CASRSQGYEQYF
TRBV30	-	TRBJ2-7	TRBD1	TGTGCCTGGAGTGAATACTGGGGACAGGGGGCTTACGAGCAGTACTTC	CAWSEYWGQGAYEQYF
TRBV5-1	-	TRBJ2-5	-	TGCGCCAGCAGCTTGGACAGCAGCGGGACCCAGTACTTC	CASSLDSSGTQYF
TRBV19	-	TRBJ2-2	TRBD2	TGTGCCAGTAGTATCTCTAGCGGGAGTTTCACCGGGGAGCTGTTTTTT	CASSISSGSFTGELFF
TRBV6-4	-	TRBJ1-1	-	TGTGCCAGCAGAGTGGAGGACTTGGTGGACACTGAAGCTTTCTTT	CASRVEDLVDTEAFF
TRBV20-1	few	TRBJ2-5	TRBD1	TGCAGTGCTAGTCGTGGGACGGGACAGGAAGGGAGCGAGACCCAGTACTTC	CSASRGTGQEGSETQYF
TRBV7-6	-	TRBJ2-2	-	TGTGCCAGCAGCCACTTCTTCTCTAGGGCGGGCACCGGGGAGCTGTTTTTT	CASSHFFSRAGTGELFF
TRBV5-1	-	TRBJ2-7	TRBD1	TGCGCCAGCAGCTTTACAGGGGACCGCGAGCAGTACTTC	CASSFTGDREQYF
TRBV9	-	TRBJ2-7	-	TGTGCCAGCAGCGTAGGGTTAGTCCACGAGCAGTACTTC	CASSVGLVHEQYF
TRBV5-1	-	TRBJ1-6	TRBD1	TGCGCCAGCAGCATAGGACAGGGGGCAACGACCGTTTCACCCCTCCACTTT	CASSIGQGATTVSPLHF
TRBV6-5	-	TRBJ2-5	-	TGTGCCAGCAGCTGGGACACCGAAGAGACCCAGTACTTC	CASSWDTEETQYF
TRBV6-5	-	TRBJ2-7	-	TGTGCCAGCAGTTACCAACAGGTCTTTCCAGCCGAGCAGTACTTC	CASSYQQVFPAEQYF
TRBV7-9	-	TRBJ2-4	TRBD1	TGTGCCAGCAGCCCCGGGACAGGGGAAGTTTGGGCCAAAAACATTCAGTACTTC	CASSPGTGEVWAKNIQYF
TRBV9	-	TRBJ2-5	-	TGTGCCAGCAGCGTAGCTAACGGGAAAGAGACCCAGTACTTC	CASSVANGKETQYF
TRBV5-1	-	TRBJ2-7	-	TGCGCCAGCAGCCCTCTCGGGGTTCTTGGCTCCTACGAGCAGTACTTC	CASSPLGVLGSYEQYF
TRBV7-2	-	TRBJ2-1	TRBD2	TGTGCCAGCAGCTTAGTAGGGACTAGCGGGAAGGGGCGGAATGAGCAGTTCTTC	CASSLVGTSGKGRNEQFF
TRBV19	-	TRBJ2-1	TRBD1	TGTGCCAGTAGTGTGGACAGGGCCCCCAATGAGCAGTTCTTC	CASSVDRAPNEQFF
TRBV6-2/TRBV6-3	-	TRBJ2-1	TRBD1	TGTGCCAGCAGTTATAGGGTCGGACAGGGGTCCTACAATGAGCAGTTCTTC	CASSYRVGQGSYNEQFF
TRBV19	-	TRBJ2-7	-	TGTGCCAGTAGTATTGGCAGGGGAAGAAATTACGAGCAGTACTTC	CASSIGRGRNYEQYF
TRBV25-1	-	TRBJ1-2	TRBD1	TGTGCCAGCAGTGAGGACAGGGGGCACGGCTACACCTTC	CASSEDRGHGYTF
TRBV28	-	TRBJ1-2	-	TGTGCCAGCCTCATGGAGGGTGGCGGCATCTATGGCTACACCTTC	CASLMEGGGIYGYTF
TRBV5-4	-	TRBJ2-2	TRBD2	TGTGCCAGCAGCCTCGGGACTAGCGGGGTTCCTGGGGGGACCGGGGAGCTGTTTTTT	CASSLGTSGVPGGTGELFF
TRBV3-1/TRBV3-2	-	TRBJ1-1	-	TGTGCCAGCAGCCACTGGGGCCCTCGTCGGGCTGAAGCTTTCTTT	CASSHWGPRRAEAFF
TRBV6-6	-	TRBJ2-7	-	TGTGCCAGCAGTGATACAGGGGCCTCGGGGGACGAGCAGTACTTC	CASSDTGASGDEQYF
TRBV2	-	TRBJ1-1	-	TGTGCCAGCAGTGAAGTCAGGAACACTGAAGCTTTCTTT	CASSEVRNTEAFF
TRBV9	once	TRBJ2-2	TRBD1	TGTGCCAGCAGCGTAGGGCAGGGGGCACCTACCGGGGAGCTGTTTTTT	CASSVGQGAPTGELFF
TRBV28	-	TRBJ1-1	-	TGTGCCAGCAGTTTACCACGACAGAACACTGAAGCTTTCTTT	CASSLPRQNTEAFF
TRBV3-1/TRBV3-2	-	TRBJ2-7	-	TGTGCCAGCAGCCAAGGGTTTGTCGGGGCCTACGAGCAGTACTTC	CASSQGFVGAYEQYF
TRBV5-6	-	TRBJ2-2	-	TGTGCCAGCAGCTTGGAGGGGGTAGTGACCGGGGAGCTGTTTTTT	CASSLEGVVTGELFF
TRBV6-5	-	TRBJ1-1	TRBD1	TGTGCCAGCAGGGAGACAGGGTCGAACACTGAAGCTTTCTTT	CASRETGSNTEAFF